This T cell receptor beta chain was captured by sequencing in a study of CD8 T cells in ankylosing spondylitis. Germline values: CDR1 MNHEY, CDR2 SMNVEV (reference sequence). CDR3 length: 13 residues. V was trimmed by 6 bases and J by 4 bases, leaving 11 bases between them. General observations from the study: For ankylosing spondylitis blood, a TCR beta motif of eight or nine highly homologous variants appeared characteristic. The disease-linked clones had a CD8+ phenotype and low blood frequencies. Significant enrichment of disease-linked clones was reportedly seen in matched ankylosing spondylitis synovial fluid. Some motif variants had been reported before (in reactive arthritis synovial fluid and blood).

Library preparation for TCR beta used quantitative 5'-RACE with molecular barcodes. In TCRdb, the 5' RACE reads were re-called with MiXCR into one record per CDR3 protein. Of 470,000 or so distinct CDR3 sequences in the sample, about 24% were seen once. About this clonotype: The target antigen is unknown.

The chain is built from TRBV27 and TRBJ2-3, with no clear D. The sequenced sample was blood, either unsorted or a sorted T cell fraction (not recorded which). The receptor was derived from a male donor with ankylosing spondylitis. As DNA, the CDR3 is TGTGCCAGCAGAAAGGGTGACGCAGATACGCAGTATTTT. Its translation: CASRKGDADTQYF.